This T cell receptor (beta chain) was sequenced in a study of blood T cell repertoires in COVID-19. Study details: Whether acute or convalescent, the COVID-19 samples came from the United States, Italy and Spain.

Authors' analysis steps: Reference gene primers were amplified, and this amplification served to estimate nucleated cell counts. The table came from immunoSEQ multiplex PCR; TCRdb's copy has only in-frame clones and leaves some out. V and J calls and clone size are given by that table; D and trimming were obtained from the DNA. The sample has hundreds of thousands of clones, 85% seen once. Germline V gives CDR1 MDHEN, CDR2 SYDVKM. This CDR3 is built from 16 residues. V trimming: 7 bases; J trimming: 4 bases; junction bases outside the gene matches: 9. Sequencing used peripheral blood. The TCR comes from a woman between 18 and 30 years old with acute or convalescent COVID-19. The chain couples TRBV28 to TRBJ1-6, with TRBD1 identical over 8 bases. The CDR3, as DNA: TGTGCCAGCACTCCCAGGGGGCAGGGTTATAATTCACCCCTCCACTTT. Its protein product is CASTPRGQGYNSPLHF.